This entry features one T cell receptor beta chain sequence. Its specificity is unknown. The sample originates from a study of CXCR3-negative and CXCR3-positive naive CD8 T cells. Study-wide points: More hydrophobic TRB CDR3s occurred in CXCR3-positive than in CXCR3-negative naive cells.

Libraries of TRB cDNA were made by 5' RACE and carried UMIs. TCRdb reprocessed the 5' RACE reads, keeping one entry per CDR3 protein, no DNA. The sample includes about 66,000 distinct CDR3 sequences. The CDR3 totals 15 residues. This sequence was found in a human donor in good health. Some clones in this sample may be carry-over from other donors' samples. Sequencing was carried out using naive CXCR3- CD8+ T cells from blood. Sample subset: CD45RO-CCR7+CD27+CD95- naive CD8+ T cells lacking CXCR3 (TNR3-). The V gene is TRBV12-3 or TRBV12-4, the J gene TRBJ1-1; there is no DNA to check the TCRdb D call of TRBD1. CDR3 region: CASSAPTGRNTEAFF.